This TCR beta chain was observed in a study of molecular identifiers for immune sequencing clone quantification. Notes on the study in general: Whereas clones above 20 RNA copies held under 1% of naive-cell molecules, they held over 97% of effector molecules. One cell's worth of spiked Jurkat TCR RNA was reportedly detectable among about a million naive cells.

Preparation of naive CD8 libraries involved roughly 18,000 to 1,100,000 sorted cells and 10%, 30% or 50% RNA. There are many counts of this clonotype. The antigen is unknown. Previously published methods and listed TCR primers were used for the bulk TCR libraries. A single record per CDR3 protein comes from TCRdb applying MiXCR to the PCR reads. This sample yields 600,000 to 650,000 distinct CDR3 sequences, of which 15% to 20% are seen a single time; 0.7% to 1% belongs to the top ten. This sequence originates from a human donor in good health. Some libraries in this study had Jurkat cell RNA spiked in. Material: naive CD8+ T cells from blood, with Jurkat cell RNA spiked in. As to subset: FACS-sorted CD8+CD4-CCR7+CD45RA+ naive T cells.

The CDR3 DNA follows: TGCGCCAGCAGCCAAGATCACCCCCTCGGGGCGACTGAAGCTTTCTTT. Protein product: CASSQDHPLGATEAFF. The chain employs TRBV4-3 and TRBJ1-1, with a tentative D call TRBD1 (5 bases). Trimming left V 0 bases short and J 5 bases short, with 16 bases between. Germline V gives CDR1 LGHNA, CDR2 YSLEER. The CDR3 runs 16 residues.